This T cell receptor beta chain was found in a study of cytomegalovirus exposure and HLA in healthy donors. Comment on this clone: Its antigen is still unknown.

Per the germline V gene, CDR1 is MNHNS and CDR2 is SASEGT. The CDR3 length is 17 residues. V was pared by 2 bases and J by 2 bases, with 10 bases of the junction left unmatched. The study, taken as a whole, reports: CMV serostatus was the sole immune exposure data available.

PCR primers comprised 60 Vbeta and 13 Jbeta primers. Sequencing used immunoSEQ multiplex PCR; TCRdb keeps in-frame clones, though not all of them. Of tens of thousands of clones detected, about 80% appear once; the ten largest clones hold 3.3%. The J gene is TRBJ2-5, the V gene TRBV6-1, with 8 bases aligning to TRBD1. The receptor was isolated from a man younger than 30 in good health and CMV-seronegative. What was sequenced was PBMCs. The DNA for the CDR3 is TGTGCCAGCAGTGAACCAAGGACAGGGCGGTTTCAAGAGACCCAGTACTTC. Its translation: CASSEPRTGRFQETQYF.